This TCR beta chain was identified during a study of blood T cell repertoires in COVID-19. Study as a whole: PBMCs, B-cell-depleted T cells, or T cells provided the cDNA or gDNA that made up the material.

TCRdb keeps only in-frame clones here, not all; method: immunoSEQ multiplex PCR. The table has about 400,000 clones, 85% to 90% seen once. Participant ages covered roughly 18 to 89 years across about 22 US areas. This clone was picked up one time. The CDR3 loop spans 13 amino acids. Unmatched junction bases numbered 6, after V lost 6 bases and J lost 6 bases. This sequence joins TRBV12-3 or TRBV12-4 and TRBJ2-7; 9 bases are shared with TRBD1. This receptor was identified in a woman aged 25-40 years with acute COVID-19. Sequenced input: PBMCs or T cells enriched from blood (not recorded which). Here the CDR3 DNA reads TGTGCCAGCAGCTTTGGACAGGGGAGCGAGCAGTACTTC. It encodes CASSFGQGSEQYF.